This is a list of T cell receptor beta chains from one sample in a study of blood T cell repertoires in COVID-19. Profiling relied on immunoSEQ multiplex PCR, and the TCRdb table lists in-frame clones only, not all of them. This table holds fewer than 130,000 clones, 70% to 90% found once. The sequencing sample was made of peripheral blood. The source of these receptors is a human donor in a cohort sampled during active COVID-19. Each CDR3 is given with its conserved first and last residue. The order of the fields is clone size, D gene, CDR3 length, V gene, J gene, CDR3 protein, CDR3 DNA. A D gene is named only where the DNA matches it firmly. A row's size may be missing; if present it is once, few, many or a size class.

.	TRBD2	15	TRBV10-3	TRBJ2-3	CAISERLAGTDTQYF	TGTGCCATCAGTGAGCGACTAGCGGGCACAGATACGCAGTATTTT
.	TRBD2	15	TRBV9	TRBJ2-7	CASSPGLSTAYEQYF	TGTGCCAGCAGCCCGGGACTAAGTACGGCCTACGAGCAGTACTTC
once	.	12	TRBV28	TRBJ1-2	CASRSNSDGYTF	TGTGCCAGCAGGTCAAACAGTGATGGCTACACCTTC
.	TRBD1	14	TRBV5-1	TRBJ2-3	CASRRTGGADTQYF	TGCGCCAGCAGACGGACAGGGGGCGCAGATACGCAGTATTTT
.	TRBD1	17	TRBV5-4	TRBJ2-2	CASSIPTGASVIGELFF	TGTGCCAGCAGCATTCCGACAGGGGCCTCTGTAATCGGGGAGCTGTTTTTT
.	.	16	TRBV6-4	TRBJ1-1	CASSEGVGGRNTEAFF	TGTGCCAGCAGTGAAGGAGTGGGGGGGAGGAACACTGAAGCTTTCTTT
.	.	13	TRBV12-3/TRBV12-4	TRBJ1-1	CASSIQGRTEAFF	TGTGCCAGCAGTATACAGGGACGGACTGAAGCTTTCTTT
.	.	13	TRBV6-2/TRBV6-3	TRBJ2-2	CASSGAISGELFF	TGTGCCAGCAGTGGGGCTATCTCCGGGGAGCTGTTTTTT
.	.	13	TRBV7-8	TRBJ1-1	CASSLLAVRGAFF	TGTGCCAGCAGCTTACTAGCGGTCCGTGGAGCTTTCTTT
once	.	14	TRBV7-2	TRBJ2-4	CASSLEKLKNIQYF	TGTGCCAGCAGCTTGGAGAAACTTAAAAACATTCAGTACTTC
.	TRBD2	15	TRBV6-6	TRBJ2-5	CASSYSSGGQETQYF	TGTGCCAGCAGTTACTCGAGCGGGGGCCAAGAGACCCAGTACTTC
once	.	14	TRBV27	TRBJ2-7	CASSYGGASYEQYF	TGTGCCAGCAGTTACGGAGGGGCCTCCTACGAGCAGTACTTC
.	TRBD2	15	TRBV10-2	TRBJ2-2	CASRSGTSSAGELFF	TGCGCGAGCCGTTCCGGGACTAGTTCCGCCGGGGAGCTGTTTTTT
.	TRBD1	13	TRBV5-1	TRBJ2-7	CASSGTVGYEQYF	TGCGCCAGCAGCGGGACAGTAGGCTACGAGCAGTACTTC
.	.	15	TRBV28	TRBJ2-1	CASSFQTSMEVQQFF	TGTGCCAGCAGTTTTCAGACTAGTATGGAAGTCCAGCAGTTCTTC
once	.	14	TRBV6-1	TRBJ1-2	CASSEFQSFYGYTF	TGTGCCAGCAGTGAATTCCAGTCTTTTTATGGCTACACCTTC
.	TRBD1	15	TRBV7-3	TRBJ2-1	CASSLRQGAHNEQFF	TGTGCCAGCAGCTTACGACAGGGGGCCCACAATGAGCAGTTCTTC
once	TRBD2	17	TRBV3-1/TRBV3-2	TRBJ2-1	CASSPPLGSGRGGEQFF	TGTGCCAGCAGCCCCCCACTGGGTAGCGGGAGGGGGGGTGAGCAGTTCTTC
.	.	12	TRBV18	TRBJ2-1	CASSLLRNEQFF	TGTGCCAGCTCACTCTTACGGAATGAGCAGTTCTTC
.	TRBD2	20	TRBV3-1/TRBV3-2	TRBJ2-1	CASSQVVGASGGSSYNEQFF	TGTGCCAGCAGCCAAGTGGTTGGGGCTAGCGGGGGTAGCTCCTACAATGAGCAGTTCTTC
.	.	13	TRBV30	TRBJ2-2	CAWSVLATGELFF	TGTGCCTGGAGTGTATTGGCCACCGGGGAGCTGTTTTTT
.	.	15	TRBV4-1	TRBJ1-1	CASSYQTHRGTEAFF	TGCGCCAGCAGCTACCAGACCCACCGGGGCACTGAAGCTTTCTTT
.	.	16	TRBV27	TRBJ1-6	CASSLGALGPYSPLHF	TGTGCCAGCAGTTTGGGGGCTTTGGGGCCATATTCACCCCTCCACTTT
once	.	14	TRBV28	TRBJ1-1	CASSLSQGNTEAFF	TGTGCCAGCAGTTTATCCCAGGGGAACACTGAAGCTTTCTTT